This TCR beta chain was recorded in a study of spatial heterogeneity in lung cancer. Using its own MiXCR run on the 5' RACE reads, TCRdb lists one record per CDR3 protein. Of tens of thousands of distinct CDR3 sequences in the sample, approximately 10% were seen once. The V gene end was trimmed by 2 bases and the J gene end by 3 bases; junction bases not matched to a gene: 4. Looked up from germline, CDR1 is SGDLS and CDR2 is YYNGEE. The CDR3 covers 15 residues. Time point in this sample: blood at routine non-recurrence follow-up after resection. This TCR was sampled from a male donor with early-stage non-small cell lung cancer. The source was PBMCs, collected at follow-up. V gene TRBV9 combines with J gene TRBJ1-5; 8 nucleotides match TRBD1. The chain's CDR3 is CASSVTGDSNQPQHF. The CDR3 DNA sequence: TGTGCCAGCAGCGTGACAGGGGACTCCAATCAGCCCCAGCATTTT.